This T cell receptor (beta chain) stems from a study of vaccination effects on CD4 cells after COVID-19. The assay was immunoSEQ multiplex PCR, and TCRdb's table has in-frame clones only and misses some. The sample holds tens of thousands of clones, under 85% seen once. The culture ran for roughly ten days before CD4+ T cells were isolated. Vaccine recipients, nucleocapsid antibody negative, had no prior SARS-CoV-2 infection. CDR1 and CDR2 from the germline V gene are SEHNR and FQNEAQ (reference sequence). The V segment lost 6 bases and the J segment 1 base; nucleotides outside the gene matches: 14. The CDR3 covers 17 residues. Points on this clone: The antigen remains undetermined.

The rearrangement links TRBV7-9 to TRBJ1-2; 7 bases are shared with TRBD1. This sequence was found in a human donor who received a COVID-19 vaccine. Sample: CD4+ T cells from PBMCs cultured without peptide, taken before COVID-19 vaccination. CDR3 coding DNA: TGTGCCAGCAGTTCGCGACAGGGAGGAGGCTTTAACTATGGCTACACCTTC. Its protein is CASSSRQGGGFNYGYTF.